The 16 T cell receptor beta chains in this list originate from one sample, sequenced in a study of shared clonotypes between healthy human individuals. The repertoire was sequenced with immunoSEQ multiplex PCR; TCRdb's copy has only in-frame clones and lacks some. The profile shows 1,400,000 or so clones, 98% to 99% of them singletons. The sequencing sample was made of naive CD4+ T cells sorted from blood. Subset specified: CD45RA+ positively selected. The receptors were sampled from a man aged 25 to 40 in good health.

V and J are TRBV10-3 and TRBJ2-1; tentative D call: TRBD2 (5 bases). Germline assignment: CDR1 ENHRY and CDR2 SYGVKD. Trimming removed 2 bases from V and 4 bases from J, with 9 bases in between. The CDR3 spans 14 residues. The CDR3 region has the DNA TGTGCCATCAGTGAGGATCCGGGATACAATGAGCAGTTCTTC. This translates into CAISEDPGYNEQFF.

On this clone: Other DNA sequences from this sample encode an identical CDR3 as well. The rearrangement uses TRBV5-1 and TRBJ2-1, with TRBD1 identical over 9 bases. The J segment lost 2 bases and the V segment lost 4 bases, leaving 4 bases of the junction unmatched. The CDR3 sequence is 15 residues long. CDR1 is SGHRS, CDR2 YFSETQ, per germline. CDR3 in amino acids: CASSPGQGAYNEQFF. The CDR3 DNA reads as TGCGCCAGCAGCCCGGGACAGGGCGCCTACAATGAGCAGTTCTTC.

This clone has only one observation. The rearrangement joins TRBV7-2 to TRBJ1-5; no reliable D call. V lost 1 base and J lost 4, with 8 bases in between. CDR1 and CDR2 (germline): SGHTA, FQGNSA. This CDR3 has 14 amino acids. The CDR3: CASSLVYGNQPQHF. The CDR3 DNA follows: TGTGCCAGCAGCTTAGTATACGGGAATCAGCCCCAGCATTTT.

This clone was counted a single time. Within the sample, other DNA sequences also encode this same CDR3. The V and J genes are TRBV27 and TRBJ2-7; 7 positions match TRBD1. With 6 bases clipped from V and 2 bases from J, the junction kept 4 bases outside the gene matches. Germline V lookup: CDR1 MNHEY, CDR2 SMNVEV (reference sequence). This CDR3 is 13 amino acids long. The CDR3 DNA is TGTGCCAGCAGAAGGGACAGTACCTACGAGCAGTACTTC. Translating it yields CASRRDSTYEQYF.

The rearrangement joins TRBV19 to TRBJ1-5; unclear D gene. Germline loops: CDR1 LNHDA, CDR2 SQIVND (reference sequence). V lost 1 base, J lost 7 bases, and 5 bases lay in between. CDR3 size: 12 residues. The CDR3 nucleotides read TGTGCCAGTAGTATAGCAGGCCAGCCCCAGCATTTT. It yields the protein CASSIAGQPQHF.

The chain has TRBV5-1 and TRBJ1-1; no firm D call. The length of the CDR3 is 15 residues. V was cut by 0 bases and J by 7 bases, with 16 bases left in between. The germline V gene encodes CDR1 SGHRS and CDR2 YFSETQ. CDR3 coding DNA: TGCGCCAGCAGCTTGGCTTCCGACACGGTGGATGAAGCTTTCTTT. This gives the protein CASSLASDTVDEAFF. The whole variable domain, remainder taken from reference TRBV5-1 and TRBJ1-1, is KAGVTQTPRYLIKTRGQQVTLSCSPISGHRSVSWYQQTPGQGLQFLFEYFSETQRNKGNFPGRFSGRQFSNSRSEMNVSTLELGDSALYLCASSLASDTVDEAFFGQGTRLTVV.

Comment on this clone: Within the sample, other DNA sequences also encode this same CDR3. The chain combines TRBV29-1 with TRBJ2-5; 8 bases align to TRBD1. This CDR3 spans 13 amino acids. Germline-derived CDR1 and CDR2 are SQVTM and ANQGSEA. The junction had 4 bases not matched to a gene; V was cut back by 2 bases and J by 5 bases. CDR3 loop: CSVEQGAGETQYF. The DNA for the CDR3 is TGCAGCGTTGAACAGGGGGCGGGGGAGACCCAGTACTTC.

The chain has TRBV11-3 and TRBJ2-2, with D perhaps matching TRBD2 (5 bases). The CDR3 is made up of 16 amino acids. Looked up from germline, CDR1 is SGHNT and CDR2 is YENEEA. Trimming took 5 bases from V and 0 from J, leaving 13 bases between them. The CDR3 region has the DNA TGTGCCAGCAGCGCAGCCACGAGGGCGAACACCGGGGAGCTGTTTTTT. This encodes CASSAATRANTGELFF.

The sample holds one count of this clone. The chain links TRBV4-3 to TRBJ2-1; D is unresolved. The CDR3 contains 14 residues. With 4 bases removed from V and 3 bases from J, the gap between germline ends came to 10 bases. Germline lookup yields CDR1 LGHNA and CDR2 YSLEER. CDR3 amino acids: CASSPYFGYNEQFF. The CDR3 DNA reads TGCGCCAGCAGCCCTTATTTTGGCTACAATGAGCAGTTCTTC.

This chain joins TRBV6-5 and TRBJ2-2; 10 nucleotides match TRBD2. Per germline, CDR1 MNHEY and CDR2 SVGAGI. V gave up 4 bases and J gave up 5 bases; unmatched junction bases: 7. The CDR3 extends over 16 amino acids. The CDR3 here is CASSLLTSGWTGELFF. The CDR3 region has the DNA TGTGCCAGCAGTTTATTGACTAGCGGGTGGACCGGGGAGCTGTTTTTT.

The chain has TRBV4-3 and TRBJ2-7; D is ambiguous. Germline-derived CDR1 and CDR2 are LGHNA and YSLEER. The length of the CDR3 is 15 residues. The V and J ends lost 0 bases and 3 bases respectively, with 12 bases between them. The DNA of the CDR3 is TGCGCCAGCAGCCAAGATCTCGTCAAGTTCTACGAGCAGTACTTC. Its translation: CASSQDLVKFYEQYF.

This chain links TRBV7-2 with TRBJ2-7, with D perhaps TRBD2 (6 bases). The CDR3 contains 15 residues. Germline V CDR1 and CDR2: SGHTA, FQGNSA. V lost 1 base to trimming and J lost 3 bases, with 13 bases between them. The DNA of the CDR3 is TGTGCCAGCAGCTTAGGGATGGGTAGCGGCTACGAGCAGTACTTC. It codes for CASSLGMGSGYEQYF.

The chain joins TRBV9 to TRBJ2-7; tentative D call: TRBD2 (6 bases). The CDR3 sequence is 16 residues long. V lost 3 bases, J lost 7 bases, and 23 bases lay in between. The germline gives CDR1 SGDLS, CDR2 YYNGEE. CDR3 amino acids: CASSGDFGANLGEQYF. The CDR3 bases are TGTGCCAGCAGCGGGGACTTCGGGGCCAACTTGGGTGAGCAGTACTTC.

This clone appeared once. CDR3 in amino acids: CASSLGRLSASSYEQYF. The CDR3 DNA reads TGTGCCAGCAGCTTAGGCCGGTTGAGCGCGAGCTCCTACGAGCAGTACTTC. V gene TRBV11-2 combines with J gene TRBJ2-7, with D unresolved. This CDR3 spans 17 amino acids. Germline CDR1 reads SGHAT; CDR2 reads FQNNGV. Trimming stripped 1 base from V and 0 bases from J, with 16 bases between.

This chain links TRBV5-1 with TRBJ2-7; no clear D gene. Germline loops: CDR1 SGHRS, CDR2 YFSETQ. The CDR3 length is 17 residues. Trimming took 0 bases from V and 4 from J, leaving 20 bases between them. As DNA, the CDR3 is TGCGCCAGCAGCTTGGGGCCGGGTCAGGACCTTTGGTACGAGCAGTACTTC. Its translation is CASSLGPGQDLWYEQYF.

The chain uses TRBV5-4 and TRBJ2-1, with TRBD2 matching over 8 bases. The CDR3 totals 16 residues. V shed 1 base, J shed 4 bases, and the junction held 7 bases outside the gene matches. Germline CDR1 SGHNT, CDR2 YYREEE (reference sequence). CDR3 bases: TGTGCCAGCAGCTTGACTAAACTAGCGGATTACAATGAGCAGTTCTTC. Translated, it gives CASSLTKLADYNEQFF.